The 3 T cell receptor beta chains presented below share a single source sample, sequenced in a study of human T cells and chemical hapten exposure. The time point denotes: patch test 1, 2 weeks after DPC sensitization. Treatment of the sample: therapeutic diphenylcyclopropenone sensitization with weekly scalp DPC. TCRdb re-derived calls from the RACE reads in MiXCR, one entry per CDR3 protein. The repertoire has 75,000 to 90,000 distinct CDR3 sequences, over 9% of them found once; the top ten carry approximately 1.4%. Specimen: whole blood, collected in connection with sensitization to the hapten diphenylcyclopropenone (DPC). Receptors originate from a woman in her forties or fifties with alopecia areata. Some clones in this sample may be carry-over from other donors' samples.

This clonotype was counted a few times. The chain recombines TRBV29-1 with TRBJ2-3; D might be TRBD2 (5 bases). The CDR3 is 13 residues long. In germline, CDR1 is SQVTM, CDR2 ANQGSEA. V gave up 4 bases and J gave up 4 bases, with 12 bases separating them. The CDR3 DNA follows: TGCAGCGTTGCCCTCGGGATCGCAGATACGCAGTATTTT. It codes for CSVALGIADTQYF.

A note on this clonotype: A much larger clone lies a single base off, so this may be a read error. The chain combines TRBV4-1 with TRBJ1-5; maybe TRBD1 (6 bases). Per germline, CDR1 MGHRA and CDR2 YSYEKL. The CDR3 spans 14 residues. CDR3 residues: CASSQGLGHQPRHF. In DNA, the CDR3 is TGCGCCAGCAGCCAGGGTCTGGGACATCAGCCCCGGCATTTT.

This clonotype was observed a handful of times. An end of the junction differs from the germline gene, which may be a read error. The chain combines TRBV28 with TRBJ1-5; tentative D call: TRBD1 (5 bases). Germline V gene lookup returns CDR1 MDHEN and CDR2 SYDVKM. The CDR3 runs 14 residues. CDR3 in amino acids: CASSLLPGPSTGDF. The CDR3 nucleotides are TGTGCCAGCAGTTTATTACCCGGACCTTCAACGGGGGATTTT.